Presented here are 27 T cell receptor beta chains from one specimen sequenced in a study of blood T cell repertoires in COVID-19. Data came from immunoSEQ multiplex PCR; TCRdb stores just in-frame clones and leaves some out. The sample contains roughly 67,000 clones, 65% to 80% of which appear only once. Sequencing was carried out using peripheral blood. The receptors here all came from a human donor in a cohort sampled during active COVID-19.

This clone was found once. The rearrangement joins TRBV7-2 to TRBJ2-7; 10 bases line up with TRBD2. V dropped 5 bases and J dropped 4; count of bases not matched to a gene: 8. Looked up from germline, CDR1 is SGHTA and CDR2 is FQGNSA. The CDR3 is made up of 15 amino acids. Here the CDR3 DNA reads TGTGCCAGCAGCCTTAGCGGGGGGCAATTTTACGAGCAGTACTTC. Its protein product is CASSLSGGQFYEQYF.

This chain joins TRBV5-1 and TRBJ2-5; TRBD1 might be the D (6 bases). CDR1 is SGHRS and CDR2 is YFSETQ in the germline V gene. The CDR3 consists of 14 residues. With 3 bases removed from V and 5 bases from J, the gap between germline ends came to 14 bases. This chain's CDR3 is CASSWGSGEETQYF. The CDR3 region has the DNA TGCGCCAGCAGCTGGGGGTCAGGGGAGGAGACCCAGTACTTC.

The chain combines TRBV2 with TRBJ2-7; TRBD2 matches 8 bases. From germline, CDR1 is SNHLY and CDR2 FYNNEI. The trim removed 6 bases at V and 5 bases at J, leaving 15 bases unmatched. The CDR3 is 16 residues long. CDR3 sequence (DNA): TGTGCCAGCAGGGACCCCCCTCCCGGTAGCGGGGACGAGCAGTACTTC. Translation gives CASRDPPPGSGDEQYF. The whole variable domain, remainder taken from reference TRBV2 and TRBJ2-7, is EPEVTQTPSHQVTQMGQEVILRCVPISNHLYFYWYRQILGQKVEFLVSFYNNEISEKSEIFDDQFSVERPDGSNFTLKIRSTKLEDSAMYFCASRDPPPGSGDEQYFGPGTRLTVT.

The chain links TRBV30 to TRBJ1-3; 7 nucleotides align to TRBD1. CDR3 size: 14 residues. Germline assignment: CDR1 GTSNPN and CDR2 SVGIG (reference sequence). V trimming: 2 bases; J trimming: 8 bases; junction bases outside the gene matches: 9. The CDR3 DNA reads as TGTGCCTGGAGTCCGGACAGGCCCGAAGACACCATATATTTT. Protein sequence: CAWSPDRPEDTIYF.

The rearrangement joins TRBV5-6 to TRBJ2-7; TRBD2 matches 11 bases. This CDR3 contains 16 residues. The junction had 7 bases not matched to a gene; V was cut back by 1 base and J by 4 bases. Germline V lookup: CDR1 SGHDT, CDR2 YYEEEE. The CDR3 sequence is CASSLSLAGGIYEQYF. The CDR3 nucleotides are TGTGCCAGCAGCTTGTCGCTAGCGGGAGGTATTTACGAGCAGTACTTC. The full variable domain, rest sourced from reference TRBV5-6 and TRBJ2-7, is DAGVTQSPTHLIKTRGQQVTLRCSPKSGHDTVSWYQQALGQGPQFIFQYYEEEERQRGNFPDRFSGHQFPNYSSELNVNALLLGDSALYLCASSLSLAGGIYEQYFGPGTRLTVT.

The rearrangement joins TRBV10-1 to TRBJ2-1, with a weak D call TRBD2 (6 bases). CDR1 WNHNN and CDR2 SYGVQD come from the germline V gene (reference sequence). V was cut by 2 bases and J by 12 bases, with 14 bases left in between. The CDR3 has 13 residues. CDR3: CASSEAPGRSQFF. The CDR3 DNA reads as TGCGCCAGCAGTGAGGCCCCTGGGAGGTCGCAGTTCTTC.

The table lists this clone with a few counts. The rearrangement joins TRBV5-1 to TRBJ1-2; D may be TRBD1 (5 bases). V gave up 3 bases and J gave up 6 bases, with 18 bases separating them. Germline V gene lookup returns CDR1 SGHRS and CDR2 YFSETQ. The CDR3 loop spans 15 amino acids. The CDR3 protein is CASSWGGALEDGYTF. CDR3 DNA sequence: TGCGCCAGCAGCTGGGGCGGCGCCCTAGAAGATGGCTACACCTTC. Based on the CDR3 plus reference TRBV5-1 and TRBJ1-2, the full variable domain is KAGVTQTPRYLIKTRGQQVTLSCSPISGHRSVSWYQQTPGQGLQFLFEYFSETQRNKGNFPGRFSGRQFSNSRSEMNVSTLELGDSALYLCASSWGGALEDGYTFGSGTRLTVV.

The gene calls are TRBV19 and TRBJ2-2, with 10 bases matching TRBD2. V lost 7 bases, J lost 6 bases, and 14 bases stayed unmatched. Germline V lookup: CDR1 LNHDA, CDR2 SQIVND (reference sequence). The CDR3 extends over 17 amino acids. In DNA form, the CDR3 reads TGTGCCAGTACGAAGGGGGGGCTAGCGGGAGATCCCGGGGAGCTGTTTTTT. Translation: CASTKGGLAGDPGELFF.

This chain links TRBV27 with TRBJ2-4, with 7 bases that match TRBD2. J was trimmed by 4 bases and V by 8 bases; bases with no gene match: 5. The CDR3 spans 13 residues. CDR1 and CDR2 (germline): MNHEY, SMNVEV (reference sequence). The CDR3 DNA reads as TGTGCCAGCCGTGGGGGGGGGAAAAACATTCAGTACTTC. This translates into CASRGGGKNIQYF.

The V gene is TRBV2, the J gene TRBJ2-2, with D maybe TRBD2 (5 bases). Germline V gives CDR1 SNHLY, CDR2 FYNNEI. The CDR3 contains 13 residues. The V end lost 3 bases, the J end lost 5 bases, and 7 bases lay between the germline ends. Here the CDR3 reads CASSDEGTGELFF. CDR3 coding DNA: TGTGCCAGCAGTGATGAGGGTACCGGGGAGCTGTTTTTT.

The rearrangement uses TRBV5-1 and TRBJ2-5; TRBD2 matches at 10 bases. This CDR3 spans 16 amino acids. CDR1 SGHRS and CDR2 YFSETQ come from the germline V gene. The J segment lost 2 bases and the V segment lost 2 bases, leaving 6 bases of the junction unmatched. The CDR3 loop reads CASSLFTSGAQETQYF. CDR3 nucleotide sequence: TGCGCCAGCAGCTTATTTACTAGCGGGGCGCAAGAGACCCAGTACTTC.

The chain links TRBV20-1 to TRBJ1-6; 8 bases are a match to TRBD1. Germline-derived CDR1 and CDR2 are DFQATT and SNEGSKA (reference sequence). Trimming at V came to 3 bases and at J to 7 bases, leaving 8 bases not matched to a gene. The CDR3 covers 15 residues. The CDR3 bases are TGCAGTGCTAGTTCTGGACAGGGAGGCAATTCACCCCTCCACTTT. This sequence encodes CSASSGQGGNSPLHF.

The V call is TRBV24-1, the J call TRBJ2-5; TRBD2 agrees at 8 bases. Germline V gives CDR1 KGHDR, CDR2 SFDVKD. The CDR3 loop spans 15 amino acids. J gave up 3 bases and V 4 bases, and 6 bases lay outside the gene matches. The CDR3 protein is CATSDLAGREETQYF. The CDR3 DNA reads TGTGCCACCAGTGACTTAGCGGGACGGGAAGAGACCCAGTACTTC.

The chain recombines TRBV28 with TRBJ2-3; 10 bases align to TRBD2. V shed 6 bases, J shed 4 bases, and the junction held 10 bases outside the gene matches. The germline gives CDR1 MDHEN, CDR2 SYDVKM. The CDR3 consists of 16 residues. In DNA, the CDR3 is TGTGCCAGCAGGGTCCAATTAGCGGGAGGACCAGATACGCAGTATTTT. Translating it yields CASRVQLAGGPDTQYF. Together with reference TRBV28 and TRBJ2-3, the CDR3 gives the full variable domain: DVKVTQSSRYLVKRTGEKVFLECVQDMDHENMFWYRQDPGLGLRLIYFSYDVKMKEKGDIPEGYSVSREKKERFSLILESASTNQTSMYLCASRVQLAGGPDTQYFGPGTRLTVL.

This chain joins TRBV9 and TRBJ2-5, with a tentative D call TRBD2 (5 bases). The ends were cut back, 4 bases at V and 5 bases at J, with 12 bases in the middle. Per germline, CDR1 SGDLS and CDR2 YYNGEE. This CDR3 comprises 13 residues. The CDR3 here is CASSPNRDETQYF. The CDR3 coding sequence is TGTGCCAGCAGCCCCAACCGGGATGAGACCCAGTACTTC.

This rearrangement joins TRBV29-1 to TRBJ2-3, with 7 positions matching TRBD2. Looked up from germline, CDR1 is SQVTM and CDR2 is ANQGSEA. Unmatched junction bases numbered 3, after V lost 1 base and J lost 5 bases. This CDR3 is 13 amino acids long. For the CDR3, the DNA is TGCAGCGTTGAAGCCAGCGGGGTAGATACGCAGTATTTT. It specifies CSVEASGVDTQYF.

The rearrangement links TRBV4-3 to TRBJ2-3; D is possibly TRBD1 (5 bases). There are 16 residues in the CDR3. Germline CDR1 LGHNA, CDR2 YSLEER. Deletions cut 0 bases from V and 1 base from J, with 11 bases between. The CDR3: CASSQDWQGRTDTQYF. The CDR3, as DNA: TGCGCCAGCAGCCAAGATTGGCAGGGCCGCACAGATACGCAGTATTTT.

This rearrangement joins TRBV7-2 to TRBJ2-7; possibly TRBD1 for D (7 bases). This CDR3 spans 16 amino acids. Germline CDR1 is SGHTA and CDR2 is FQGNSA. Trimming removed 0 bases at V and 6 bases at J, with 18 bases between. The CDR3 nucleotides read TGTGCCAGCAGCTTAGCCCTCCCAGGGGGGTCGGGCGAGCAGTACTTC. Its protein product is CASSLALPGGSGEQYF.

This chain's CDR3 is CASSIPGAGGLSTQYF. The CDR3, as DNA: TGTGCCAGCAGCATCCCCGGAGCGGGGGGGCTGTCGACCCAGTACTTC. The chain is built from TRBV7-2 and TRBJ2-5; 10 positions agree with TRBD2. The CDR3 sequence is 16 residues long. The trim removed 5 bases at V and 7 bases at J, leaving 13 bases unmatched. Germline-derived CDR1 and CDR2 are SGHTA and FQGNSA.

The chain employs TRBV7-2 and TRBJ2-1; a weak D match, TRBD2 (5 bases). Germline CDR1 reads SGHTA; CDR2 reads FQGNSA. V shed 1 base and J shed 9 bases, with 16 bases lying between them. The CDR3 extends over 15 amino acids. CDR3 nucleotide sequence: TGTGCCAGCAGCTTAGGTAGGACCCTAGCCGGTGAGCAGTTCTTC. Residues: CASSLGRTLAGEQFF.

J is TRBJ2-4 and V is TRBV28; D not resolved. The CDR3 loop spans 14 amino acids. Germline CDR1 MDHEN, CDR2 SYDVKM. Trimming removed 5 bases at V and 4 bases at J, with 12 bases between. CDR3 nucleotide sequence: TGTGCCAGCAGTACCCCCGACGGGAAAAACATTCAGTACTTC. Its translation is CASSTPDGKNIQYF.

V gene TRBV4-1 combines with J gene TRBJ2-5; 7 bases agree with TRBD1. The V gene end was trimmed by 4 bases and the J gene end by 2 bases; junction bases not matched to a gene: 4. Germline V gene sequence: CDR1 MGHRA, CDR2 YSYEKL. The CDR3 is 14 amino acids. Here the CDR3 reads CASSPRTGQETQYF. The CDR3 region has the DNA TGCGCCAGCAGCCCCCGGACAGGACAAGAGACCCAGTACTTC.

This clone was seen a handful of times. V usage is TRBV11-2 and J usage is TRBJ1-6; D is uncertain. With 5 bases removed from V and 7 bases from J, the gap between germline ends came to 6 bases. The CDR3 has 12 residues. Germline V gives CDR1 SGHAT, CDR2 FQNNGV. CDR3 in amino acids: CASSPGNSPLHF. As DNA, the CDR3 is TGTGCCAGCAGCCCCGGGAATTCACCCCTCCACTTT.

The DNA for the CDR3 is TGCGCCAGCAGCTTCCGGGAATTCACCGGGGAGCTGTTTTTT. This translates into CASSFREFTGELFF. This chain links TRBV5-1 with TRBJ2-2; a weak D match, TRBD2 (5 bases). Between the trimmed V and J ends, which lost 2 bases and 4 bases, there was a span of 9 bases. Germline CDR1 is SGHRS and CDR2 is YFSETQ. The CDR3 consists of 14 residues.

This clone was seen more than once but under ten times. The rearrangement uses TRBV4-3 and TRBJ2-7; 12 bases are shared with TRBD2. V shed 1 base and J 7 bases; nucleotides not matched to a gene: 5. The CDR3 is 15 amino acids. Per germline, CDR1 LGHNA and CDR2 YSLEER. CDR3 sequence: CASSQGTSGALEQYF. CDR3 bases: TGCGCCAGCAGCCAAGGGACTAGCGGGGCGTTGGAGCAGTACTTC.

This sequence joins TRBV7-2 and TRBJ1-3; D is ambiguous. Germline CDR1 and CDR2: SGHTA and FQGNSA. The length of the CDR3 is 14 residues. V was cut by 6 bases and J by 0 bases, with 9 bases left in between. In nucleotides, the CDR3 is TGTGCCAGCAGGGAGGCGAACTCTGGAAACACCATATATTTT. This codes for CASREANSGNTIYF.

The chain uses TRBV10-1 and TRBJ2-2; a weak D match, TRBD2 (6 bases). CDR3 length: 15 residues. The germline CDR1 and CDR2 sequences are WNHNN and SYGVQD (reference sequence). V was pared by 3 bases and J by 1 base, with 9 bases between. CDR3 bases: TGCGCCAGCAGTGACGGGGGAATGAACACCGGGGAGCTGTTTTTT. Translating it yields CASSDGGMNTGELFF.